The rows below give T cell receptor beta chains drawn from one sample of a study of control samples from healthy donors and cancer patients. Here immunoSEQ multiplex PCR was the method, and the copy in TCRdb shows in-frame clones only, minus some. The data contain over 150,000 clones, roughly 92% of them seen just once; the ten biggest clones take up roughly 1.3%. Sequenced sample: blood. These receptors came from a woman between 18 and 30 years old in good health. Each CDR3 is given with its conserved first and last residue. Some rows mark clone size as missing; the rest say once, few, many or name a class of expanded clone.

clone_size,v_call,cdr3_aa
-,TRBV29-1,CSVYSRQGGGYTF
once,TRBV2,CASHLYNSPLHF
-,TRBV19,CASSKFGGSQPQHF
-,TRBV9,CASSVAGLPWTPLHF
-,TRBV13,CASSPLQGAGDYGYTF
-,TRBV24-1,CATGRGGGELFF
-,TRBV19,CASAPGLGVQETQYF
-,TRBV18,CASSLGQAANTEAFF
-,TRBV25-1,CASSESANIPHYGYTF
-,TRBV6-6,CASTKGTGGGNEQFF
-,TRBV6-1,CASSEGGYTF
once,TRBV10-3,CAISEREEGNSPLHF
-,TRBV6-4,CASSDGGFDSLLGHF